Presented here are 16 T cell receptor beta chains from one specimen sequenced in a study of blood T cell repertoires in COVID-19. This table comes from immunoSEQ multiplex PCR, and its TCRdb copy is limited to in-frame clones, with some not included. The profile covers around 150,000 clones, with roughly 90% appearing a single time and less than 2.5% taken by the ten largest. The material sequenced was peripheral blood. The receptors here all came from a man aged 18 to 30 with acute or convalescent COVID-19.

The chain combines TRBV24-1 with TRBJ2-3; 9 bases agree with TRBD1. The V gene's germline CDR1 is KGHDR and CDR2 SFDVKD. The junction had 4 bases not matched to a gene; V was cut back by 9 bases and J by 1 base. The CDR3 contains 14 residues. Here the CDR3 reads CATGDRAGTDTQYF. The CDR3 region has the DNA TGTGCCACCGGGGACAGGGCGGGCACAGATACGCAGTATTTT.

This chain connects TRBV5-5 to TRBJ1-1, with a tentative D call TRBD1 (6 bases). V was clipped by 4 bases and J by 2 bases, with 12 bases between them. CDR1 SGHKS and CDR2 YYEKEE come from the germline V gene (reference sequence). CDR3 length: 14 residues. The CDR3 DNA sequence: TGTGCCAGCAGCCAGCGGACAGTCAACACTGAAGCTTTCTTT. Its translation is CASSQRTVNTEAFF.

The rearrangement uses TRBV18 and TRBJ2-1; 7 bases map to TRBD1. V lost 3 bases to trimming and J lost 2 bases; unmatched junction nucleotides: 7. The CDR3 extends over 16 amino acids. The germline gives CDR1 KGHSH, CDR2 LQKENI. The CDR3 DNA reads TGTGCCAGCTCACCCAGACAGGGCTCCCCCTACAATGAGCAGTTCTTC. Protein sequence: CASSPRQGSPYNEQFF.

This chain connects TRBV6-5 to TRBJ1-2; D is perhaps TRBD1 (5 bases). The CDR3 has 14 amino acids. The germline V gene encodes CDR1 MNHEY and CDR2 SVGAGI. V was clipped by 8 bases and J by 1 base, with 14 bases between them. The CDR3 loop reads CASLIWGGNYGYTF. For the CDR3, the DNA is TGTGCCAGCCTGATTTGGGGGGGTAACTATGGCTACACCTTC.

The rearrangement joins TRBV24-1 to TRBJ1-1; 8 bases agree with TRBD1. Germline V gene lookup returns CDR1 KGHDR and CDR2 SFDVKD. The CDR3 spans 15 residues. After removal of 11 bases from V and 5 bases from J, the junction contained 15 bases not matched to a gene. As DNA, the CDR3 is TGTGCCAAAACCCGCAGGGGGCGCGAGTGGACTGAAGCTTTCTTT. Its translation is CAKTRRGREWTEAFF.

This chain connects TRBV7-8 to TRBJ2-1, with TRBD2 identical over 8 bases. Trimming removed 1 base from V and 15 bases from J; junction bases left unmatched: 11. The CDR3 has 14 amino acids. Germline V gene data show CDR1 as SGHVS and CDR2 as FQNEAQ. The CDR3 is CASSLDETGGRSFF. The CDR3 nucleotides read TGTGCCAGCAGCTTAGATGAGACGGGGGGGCGGTCGTTCTTC. Full variable domain (missing parts from reference TRBV7-8 and TRBJ2-1): GAGVSQSPRYKVAKRGQDVALRCDPISGHVSLFWYQQALGQGPEFLTYFQNEAQLDKSGLPSDRFFAERPEGSVSTLKIQRTQQEDSAVYLCASSLDETGGRSFFGPGTRLTVL.

This chain joins TRBV7-2 and TRBJ2-1; D possibly corresponds to TRBD2 (5 bases). Trimming pared 0 bases from V and 9 bases from J, leaving 12 bases between. Looked up from germline, CDR1 is SGHTA and CDR2 is FQGNSA. This CDR3 spans 14 amino acids. The CDR3 sequence is CASSLASYGGEQFF. Here the CDR3 DNA reads TGTGCCAGCAGCTTAGCTAGTTATGGAGGTGAGCAGTTCTTC.

This clone was observed a handful of times. The chain recombines TRBV6-5 with TRBJ1-6; 10 bases fit TRBD1. The CDR3 has 14 residues. The junction had 3 bases not matched to a gene; V was cut back by 6 bases and J by 7 bases. Germline-derived CDR1 and CDR2 are MNHEY and SVGAGI. The CDR3 region has the DNA TGTGCCAGCAGCCAGGGACAGGGGAATTCACCCCTCCACTTT. Translation gives CASSQGQGNSPLHF.

V and J are TRBV12-3 or TRBV12-4 and TRBJ1-1, with D uncertain. The V and J ends lost 6 bases and 10 bases respectively, with 12 bases between them. The CDR3 runs 11 residues. For the CDR3, the DNA is TGTGCCAGCAGCCGAGGAGGGCCAGCTTTCTTT. It codes for CASSRGGPAFF.

The chain combines TRBV19 with TRBJ2-1; possibly TRBD2 for D (5 bases). The CDR3 consists of 21 residues. Germline V gene data show CDR1 as LNHDA and CDR2 as SQIVND (reference sequence). The V end was cut by 1 base, the J end by 0 bases, with 25 bases between. This chain's CDR3 is CASSIVGRRTLLPSSYNEQFF. DNA for the CDR3: TGTGCCAGTAGTATAGTGGGCCGGCGGACTCTACTACCGAGCTCCTACAATGAGCAGTTCTTC.

J is TRBJ1-4 and V is TRBV4-1; 10 bases are a match to TRBD1. The CDR3 totals 18 residues. V lost 4 bases, J lost 2 bases, and 10 bases stayed unmatched. Germline values: CDR1 MGHRA, CDR2 YSYEKL. The DNA of the CDR3 is TGCGCCAGCAGCCCCGGACAGGGGGGTTGGGGGACTAATGAAAAACTGTTTTTT. As protein: CASSPGQGGWGTNEKLFF.

The chain recombines TRBV27 with TRBJ1-4; TRBD1 might be the D (6 bases). Germline loops: CDR1 MNHEY, CDR2 SMNVEV (reference sequence). The CDR3 length is 14 residues. V lost 3 bases and J lost 3, with 8 bases in between. CDR3 bases: TGTGCCAGCAGTTTGAACAGGGCTAATGAAAAACTGTTTTTT. This sequence encodes CASSLNRANEKLFF.

This sequence joins TRBV5-1 and TRBJ1-6; 7 bases match TRBD1. The CDR3 length is 15 residues. After removal of 4 bases from V and 7 bases from J, the junction contained 8 bases not matched to a gene. Per germline, CDR1 SGHRS and CDR2 YFSETQ. Here the CDR3 DNA reads TGCGCCAGCAGCCCGGACGGGACAGAGAATTCACCCCTCCACTTT. This encodes CASSPDGTENSPLHF.

DNA of the CDR3: TGTGCCAGCAGCCCCGGGACACCGAACCAAGAGACCCAGTACTTC. This translates into CASSPGTPNQETQYF. The J gene is TRBJ2-5, the V gene TRBV6-5; D may be TRBD1 (6 bases). This CDR3 is 15 amino acids long. Trimming removed 6 bases from V and 0 bases from J, with 14 bases in between. Germline values: CDR1 MNHEY, CDR2 SVGAGI.

Remarks on this clone: Other DNA sequences in this specimen translate into the identical CDR3. The chain uses TRBV30 and TRBJ2-7; D may be TRBD1 (6 bases). The V gene's germline CDR1 is GTSNPN and CDR2 SVGIG (reference sequence). The length of the CDR3 is 15 residues. V was clipped by 1 base and J by 4 bases, with 17 bases between them. Here the CDR3 reads CAWSGRAGAVYEQYF. CDR3 in DNA: TGTGCCTGGAGTGGCCGGGCAGGGGCGGTGTACGAGCAGTACTTC. The full variable domain, in which reference TRBV30 and TRBJ2-7 provide the parts outside the CDR3, is SQTIHQWPATLVQPVGSPLSLECTVEGTSNPNLYWYRQAAGRGLQLLFYSVGIGQISSEVPQNLSASRPQDRQFILSSKKLLLSDSGFYLCAWSGRAGAVYEQYFGPGTRLTVT.

CDR3 bases: TGTGCCACCAGGAGGTCAGGGGGCGGTGATCAGCCCCAGCATTTT. It translates to CATRRSGGGDQPQHF. The chain is built from TRBV24-1 and TRBJ1-5; 8 bases match TRBD1. This CDR3 has 15 amino acids. Trimming cost V 7 bases and J 5 bases; bases outside gene matches: 9. Germline V gene data show CDR1 as KGHDR and CDR2 as SFDVKD.